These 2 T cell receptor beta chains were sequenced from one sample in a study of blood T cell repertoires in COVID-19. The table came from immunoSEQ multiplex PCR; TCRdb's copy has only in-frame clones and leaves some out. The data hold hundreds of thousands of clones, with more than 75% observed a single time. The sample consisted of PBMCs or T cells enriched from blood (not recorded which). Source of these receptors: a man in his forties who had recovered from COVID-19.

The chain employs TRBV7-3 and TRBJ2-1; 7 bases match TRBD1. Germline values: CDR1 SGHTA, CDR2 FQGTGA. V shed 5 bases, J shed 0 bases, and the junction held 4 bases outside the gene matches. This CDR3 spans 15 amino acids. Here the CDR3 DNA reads TGTGCCAGCAGCATACGACAGGGCTCCTACAATGAGCAGTTCTTC. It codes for CASSIRQGSYNEQFF.

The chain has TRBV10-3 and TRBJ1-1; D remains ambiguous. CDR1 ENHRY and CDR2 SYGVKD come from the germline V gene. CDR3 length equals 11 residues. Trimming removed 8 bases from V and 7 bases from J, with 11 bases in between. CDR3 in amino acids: CAILNNGEAFF. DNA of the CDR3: TGTGCCATCCTAAATAATGGTGAAGCTTTCTTT.